This T cell receptor beta chain comes out of a study of preoperative IRX-2 immunotherapy in early breast cancer. Described treatment: preoperative locoregional IRX-2 cytokine immunotherapy. Patients received preoperative, locoregional IRX-2 cytokine immunotherapy in a phase Ib study. Here immunoSEQ multiplex PCR was the method, and the copy in TCRdb shows in-frame clones only, minus some. The sample holds under 3,500 clones; 75% to 80% are singletons and the top ten take around 9.2%. This receptor was taken from a human donor with breast cancer. Source: tumor tissue, taken after IRX-2 immunotherapy.

CDR3 nucleotide sequence: TGTGCCAGCAGCCGTCGCCAGGGGAGTTACGAGCAGTACTTC. Its protein is CASSRRQGSYEQYF. The chain uses TRBV7-5 and TRBJ2-7; the table's D call of TRBD1 was not tested on the DNA. TRBV7-5 is shown as a pseudogene. CDR3 length: 14 amino acids.